Below, 27 T cell receptor beta chains from the same sample are listed, as sequenced in a study of control samples from healthy donors and cancer patients. Libraries were prepared by immunoSEQ multiplex PCR; TCRdb keeps only in-frame clonotypes and omits some of them. In the table there are about 98,000 clones, around 80% of which are singletons. The sequenced sample consisted of blood. All receptors derive from a woman in her thirties in good health.

This chain uses TRBV6-1 with TRBJ1-2, with D uncertain. CDR1 MNHNS and CDR2 SASEGT come from the germline V gene. The ends were cut back, 1 base at V and 8 bases at J, with 8 bases in the middle. The length of the CDR3 is 12 residues. The CDR3 DNA reads TGTGCCAGCAGTGAAGTTTCCTTGGGCTACACCTTC. This sequence encodes CASSEVSLGYTF.

The chain employs TRBV3-1 (or the pseudogene TRBV3-2) and TRBJ1-2; maybe TRBD1 (5 bases). The CDR3 length is 12 residues. CDR1 and CDR2 from the germline V gene are LGHDT and YNNKEL (reference sequence). Trimming cost V 4 bases and J 6 bases, with 9 bases left between them. CDR3 bases: TGTGCCAGCAGCCCTAAGGGGCATGGCTACACCTTC. It is translated as CASSPKGHGYTF.

J is TRBJ1-2 and V is TRBV2; D possibly corresponds to TRBD1 (5 bases). Deletions cut 3 bases from V and 4 bases from J, with 9 bases between. Per the germline V gene, CDR1 is SNHLY and CDR2 is FYNNEI. This CDR3 spans 13 amino acids. The CDR3 loop reads CASSDDSFYGYTF. CDR3 bases: TGTGCCAGCAGTGATGACAGCTTCTATGGCTACACCTTC.

Only one count was recorded for this clone. The chain combines TRBV29-1 with TRBJ1-6; D uncertain. Germline lookup yields CDR1 SQVTM and CDR2 ANQGSEA. This CDR3 has 14 residues. The V end lost 4 bases, the J end lost 0 bases, and 7 bases lay between the germline ends. The CDR3 here is CSVAEGSYNSPLHF. Written as DNA, the CDR3 is TGCAGCGTTGCAGAGGGCTCCTATAATTCACCCCTCCACTTT.

CDR3 in amino acids: CAWSRDYGYTF. CDR3 nucleotides: TGTGCCTGGAGTCGGGACTATGGCTACACCTTC. V usage is TRBV30 and J usage is TRBJ1-2, with unresolved D. Germline V gene lookup returns CDR1 GTSNPN and CDR2 SVGIG (reference sequence). The length of the CDR3 is 11 residues. V lost 2 bases, J lost 3 bases, and 4 bases lay in between. Full variable domain (missing parts from reference TRBV30 and TRBJ1-2): SQTIHQWPATLVQPVGSPLSLECTVEGTSNPNLYWYRQAAGRGLQLLFYSVGIGQISSEVPQNLSASRPQDRQFILSSKKLLLSDSGFYLCAWSRDYGYTFGSGTRLTVV.

Only one count was recorded for this clone. This chain connects TRBV5-1 to TRBJ2-6, with D hard to call. The CDR3 totals 16 residues. In germline, CDR1 is SGHRS, CDR2 YFSETQ. V lost 0 bases to trimming and J lost 0 bases, with 7 bases between them. CDR3 in amino acids: CASSLAIGSGANVLTF. The CDR3 region has the DNA TGCGCCAGCAGCTTGGCCATTGGCTCTGGGGCCAACGTCCTGACTTTC.

CDR3 region: CASSLVAGGFTDTQYF. In nucleotides, the CDR3 is TGTGCCAGCAGTTTAGTGGCGGGGGGCTTCACAGATACGCAGTATTTT. The chain links TRBV27 to TRBJ2-3; 8 positions agree with TRBD2. This CDR3 has 16 residues. The J segment lost 2 bases and the V segment lost 2 bases, leaving 6 bases of the junction unmatched. Germline V gives CDR1 MNHEY, CDR2 SMNVEV (reference sequence).

The chain links TRBV9 to TRBJ2-5, with 10 bases aligning to TRBD1. The CDR3 has 15 amino acids. The germline V gene has CDR1 SGDLS and CDR2 YYNGEE. The V gene end was trimmed by 0 bases and the J gene end by 4 bases; junction bases not matched to a gene: 3. CDR3 nucleotides: TGTGCCAGCAGCGTAGCAGGACAGGGGGTAGAGACCCAGTACTTC. Its translation: CASSVAGQGVETQYF.

V gene TRBV6-6 combines with J gene TRBJ2-1, with a possible D match to TRBD1 (5 bases). CDR1 is MNHNY, CDR2 SVGAGI, per germline (reference sequence). V was shortened by 6 bases and J by 5 bases, with 8 bases between the two germline ends. The CDR3 loop spans 12 amino acids. The CDR3 region has the DNA TGTGCCAGCAGCAGGGTGGACAATGAGCAGTTCTTC. This translates into CASSRVDNEQFF.

V is TRBV9 and J is TRBJ2-3; 10 bases align to TRBD2. Germline CDR1 reads SGDLS; CDR2 reads YYNGEE. The CDR3 sequence is 17 residues long. V shed 0 bases and J 2 bases; nucleotides not matched to a gene: 6. The CDR3 is CASSVASGGASTDTQYF. The CDR3 DNA reads TGTGCCAGCAGCGTAGCGAGCGGGGGGGCCTCCACAGATACGCAGTATTTT.

This CDR3 reads CASSSPRTGELFF. The CDR3 DNA reads TGTGCCAGCAGCTCTCCTCGCACCGGGGAGCTGTTTTTT. The chain uses TRBV5-4 and TRBJ2-2; D gene unclear. Germline CDR1 is SGHNT and CDR2 is YYREEE (reference sequence). Trimming left V 3 bases short and J 4 bases short, with 7 bases between. This CDR3 spans 13 amino acids.

This clone was detected only a few times. This chain connects TRBV5-1 to TRBJ2-5; 9 positions match TRBD2. The J segment lost 2 bases and the V segment lost 4 bases, leaving 6 bases of the junction unmatched. Germline CDR1 is SGHRS and CDR2 is YFSETQ. The CDR3 runs 15 residues. The CDR3 sequence: CASSVIAGEQETQYF. DNA of the CDR3: TGCGCCAGCAGCGTGATAGCGGGGGAGCAAGAGACCCAGTACTTC.

A note on this clone: One end of the junction does not line up with germline, which may come from a read error. The chain uses TRBV11-1 and TRBJ2-7; 7 positions match TRBD2. The CDR3 sequence is 15 residues long. CDR1 is SGHAT, CDR2 FQDESV, per germline (reference sequence). The CDR3 sequence is CASSLASGATYEQYF. The CDR3 coding sequence is TGTGCCAGCAGCCTAGCTAGCGGCGCCACCTACGAGCAGTACTTC. Filled out from reference TRBV11-1 and TRBJ2-7, the complete variable domain reads EAEVAQSPRYKITEKSQAVAFWCDPISGHATLYWYRQILGQGPELLVQFQDESVVDDSQLPKDRFSAERLKGVDSTLKIQPAELGDSAMYLCASSLASGATYEQYFGPGTRLTVT.

This clone was counted between two and nine times. The rearrangement links TRBV9 to TRBJ1-1; D is unclear. In germline, CDR1 is SGDLS, CDR2 YYNGEE. Between the trimmed V and J ends, which lost 2 bases and 1 base, there was a span of 6 bases. The CDR3 covers 13 residues. The CDR3 region has the DNA TGTGCCAGCAGCGTCTTATCGAACACTGAAGCTTTCTTT. Its translation: CASSVLSNTEAFF. The full variable domain, with the rest looked up from reference TRBV9 and TRBJ1-1, is DSGVTQTPKHLITATGQRVTLRCSPRSGDLSVYWYQQSLDQGLQFLIQYYNGEERAKGNILERFSAQQFPDLHSELNLSSLELGDSALYFCASSVLSNTEAFFGQGTRLTVV.

The chain carries TRBV11-2 and TRBJ1-2; D uncertain. This CDR3 has 13 residues. The V gene lost 0 bases and the J gene lost 6 bases, with 8 bases spanning the gap. The germline V gene has CDR1 SGHAT and CDR2 FQNNGV. The CDR3 reads CASSLEGGHGYTF. The CDR3, as DNA: TGTGCCAGCAGCTTAGAGGGAGGACATGGCTACACCTTC.

The rearrangement links TRBV15 to TRBJ1-2, with D possibly matching TRBD1 (6 bases). This CDR3 spans 14 amino acids. Germline V gene data show CDR1 as LNHNV and CDR2 as YYDKDF (reference sequence). Between the trimmed V and J ends, which lost 4 bases and 4 bases, there was a span of 13 bases. CDR3 loop: CATSIARGPYGYTF. The DNA for the CDR3 is TGTGCCACCAGCATAGCCAGGGGCCCCTATGGCTACACCTTC. The complete variable domain, with remaining parts taken from reference TRBV15 and TRBJ1-2, reads DAMVIQNPRYQVTQFGKPVTLSCSQTLNHNVMYWYQQKSSQAPKLLFHYYDKDFNNEADTPDNFQSRRPNTSFCFLDIRSPGLGDTAMYLCATSIARGPYGYTFGSGTRLTVV.

The rearrangement joins TRBV4-2 to TRBJ2-1; 10 bases fit TRBD2. With 0 bases clipped from V and 7 bases from J, the junction kept 15 bases outside the gene matches. This CDR3 has 19 residues. Germline lookup yields CDR1 LGHNA and CDR2 YNFKEQ. The CDR3 DNA sequence: TGTGCCAGCAGCCAAGATCTGCGGGGCGTAGCGGGGGGCGGGAATGAGCAGTTCTTC. Encoded protein: CASSQDLRGVAGGGNEQFF.

This clone was found a few times. V gene TRBV30 combines with J gene TRBJ1-3; 8 positions match TRBD1. V lost 3 bases, J lost 7 bases, and 14 bases stayed unmatched. The CDR3 runs to 16 residues. From germline, CDR1 is GTSNPN and CDR2 SVGIG (reference sequence). The CDR3, as DNA: TGTGCCTGGAGAAAATATACCGGGACAGGCGGGAACACCATATATTTT. This translates into CAWRKYTGTGGNTIYF.

V usage is TRBV30 and J usage is TRBJ1-2; the D gene is possibly TRBD1 (5 bases). The V gene lost 0 bases and the J gene lost 8 bases, with 16 bases spanning the gap. Per germline, CDR1 GTSNPN and CDR2 SVGIG (reference sequence). CDR3 length: 14 residues. Here the CDR3 reads CAWSVGGMAKGYTF. The DNA of the CDR3 is TGTGCCTGGAGTGTGGGGGGGATGGCGAAAGGCTACACCTTC. Supplemented by reference TRBV30 and TRBJ1-2, the full variable domain reads SQTIHQWPATLVQPVGSPLSLECTVEGTSNPNLYWYRQAAGRGLQLLFYSVGIGQISSEVPQNLSASRPQDRQFILSSKKLLLSDSGFYLCAWSVGGMAKGYTFGSGTRLTVV.

The chain links TRBV4-2 to TRBJ2-5; 9 nucleotides align to TRBD1. V lost 4 bases to trimming and J lost 3 bases; unmatched junction nucleotides: 3. The CDR3 is 14 amino acids. Germline V CDR1 and CDR2: LGHNA, YNFKEQ. As DNA, the CDR3 is TGTGCCAGCAGCCCAGGGGACAGGGAAGAGACCCAGTACTTC. Protein: CASSPGDREETQYF.

The chain joins TRBV5-1 to TRBJ2-3; 10 nucleotides agree with TRBD2. V lost 4 bases, J lost 4 bases, and 6 bases stayed unmatched. Looked up from germline, CDR1 is SGHRS and CDR2 is YFSETQ. This CDR3 spans 15 amino acids. The CDR3 is CASSRSGGSPDTQYF. For the CDR3, the DNA is TGCGCCAGCAGCCGTAGCGGGGGGAGTCCAGATACGCAGTATTTT.

The V call is TRBV6-5, the J call TRBJ2-3, with 7 nucleotides matching TRBD2. Trimming took 4 bases from V and 2 from J; bases not matched to a gene: 3. The CDR3 has 14 residues. The V gene's germline CDR1 is MNHEY and CDR2 SVGAGI. This chain's CDR3 is CASSWGGFTDTQYF. The CDR3 DNA sequence: TGTGCCAGCAGTTGGGGGGGTTTCACAGATACGCAGTATTTT.

Concerning this clone itself: The sample contains more than one DNA sequence encoding this CDR3. This chain links TRBV5-1 with TRBJ2-3, with 7 bases fitting TRBD1. Trimming cost V 3 bases and J 1 base; bases outside gene matches: 2. CDR1 and CDR2 from the germline V gene are SGHRS and YFSETQ. This CDR3 is 14 amino acids long. The CDR3 loop is CASSSGQGTDTQYF. The DNA of the CDR3 is TGCGCCAGCAGCTCAGGACAGGGCACAGATACGCAGTATTTT.

J is TRBJ1-5 and V is TRBV2, with 11 bases matching TRBD1. The germline V gene has CDR1 SNHLY and CDR2 FYNNEI. V lost 6 bases, J lost 6 bases, and 4 bases stayed unmatched. The CDR3 is 14 residues long. In DNA form, the CDR3 reads TGTGCCAGCAGAGCCGGGACAGGGGGTCAGCCCCAGCATTTT. Translation gives CASRAGTGGQPQHF.

This chain uses TRBV4-1 with TRBJ2-7; D not certain. In germline, CDR1 is MGHRA, CDR2 YSYEKL. This CDR3 is 14 amino acids long. Trimming shortened V by 2 bases and J by 2 bases, and 10 bases separated the two germline ends. CDR3 loop: CASSQILATYEQYF. DNA of the CDR3: TGCGCCAGCAGCCAAATCCTGGCAACCTACGAGCAGTACTTC.

The rearrangement links TRBV19 to TRBJ2-7; D remains ambiguous. V was clipped by 8 bases and J by 3 bases, with 17 bases between them. CDR1 LNHDA and CDR2 SQIVND come from the germline V gene (reference sequence). CDR3 length equals 14 residues. The CDR3 DNA reads as TGTGCCAGTTCCCTTTCCCAAGTTTTCTACGAGCAGTACTTC. Protein product: CASSLSQVFYEQYF.

This rearrangement joins TRBV29-1 to TRBJ1-1, with 10 bases that match TRBD1. V lost 4 bases and J lost 10; bases outside the gene matches: 9. The CDR3 covers 13 residues. Per germline, CDR1 SQVTM and CDR2 ANQGSEA. CDR3 sequence (DNA): TGCAGCGTTGCTAACCGGGACAGGGGCCCAGCTTTCTTT. It is translated as CSVANRDRGPAFF.